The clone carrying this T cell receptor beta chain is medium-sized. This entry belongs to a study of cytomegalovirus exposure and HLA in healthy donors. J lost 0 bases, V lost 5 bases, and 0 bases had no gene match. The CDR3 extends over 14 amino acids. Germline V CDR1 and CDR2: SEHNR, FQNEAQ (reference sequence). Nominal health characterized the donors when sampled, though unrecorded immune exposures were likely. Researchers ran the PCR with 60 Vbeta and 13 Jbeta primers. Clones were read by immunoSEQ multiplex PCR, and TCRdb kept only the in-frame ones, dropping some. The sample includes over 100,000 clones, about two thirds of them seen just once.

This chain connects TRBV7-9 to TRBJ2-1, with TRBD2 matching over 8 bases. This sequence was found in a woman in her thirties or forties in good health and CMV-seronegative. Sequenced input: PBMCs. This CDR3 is CASSGTSSYNEQFF. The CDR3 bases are TGTGCCAGCAGCGGGACTAGCTCCTACAATGAGCAGTTCTTC.